The 19 T cell receptor beta chains below were found in one sample sequenced in a study of tumor-infiltrating lymphocytes in glioblastoma multiforme. Multiple V-beta primers and a C-beta primer amplified TCRB from RNA. TCRdb passed the multiplex PCR reads through MiXCR, listing each CDR3 protein once. The table lists more than 12,000 distinct CDR3 sequences, roughly 74% of them singletons. The sample comprised brain tumor tissue. Every receptor here comes from a male donor with glioblastoma.

About this clonotype: No conserved phenylalanine or tryptophan ends this CDR3, so it is likely a read error. The DNA is omitted, as the CDR3 cannot be located on it reliably, and the CDR3 follows TCRdb's listing. This chain joins TRBV6-5 and TRBJ1-6; whether TRBD1, the table's D call, matches the DNA was not checked. Germline V CDR1 and CDR2: MNHEY, SVGAGI. The CDR3 spans 13 residues, counting both ends. The CDR3 is CASSYLGGLPIHS.

The V gene is TRBV20-1, the J gene TRBJ2-7, with 8 bases lining up with TRBD1. Germline lookup yields CDR1 DFQATT and CDR2 SNEGSKA (reference sequence). The CDR3 has 14 residues. Trimming cost V 6 bases and J 0 bases; bases outside gene matches: 7. The CDR3 DNA follows: TGCAGTGCGAACTCCGGGACAGGCTCCTACGAGCAGTACTTC. It yields the protein CSANSGTGSYEQYF.

This clonotype qualifies as hyperexpanded. The chain employs TRBV11-1 and TRBJ2-7; TRBD1 aligns across 10 bases. The CDR3 covers 16 residues. Losses at the gene ends were 0 bases for V and 4 bases for J; bases not matched to a gene: 6. Germline V lookup: CDR1 SGHAT, CDR2 FQDESV (reference sequence). The CDR3 DNA is TGTGCCAGCAGCTTAGCGCGTCTGGACAGGGGGTACGAGCAGTACTTC. Translating gives CASSLARLDRGYEQYF. Supplemented by reference TRBV11-1 and TRBJ2-7, the full variable domain reads EAEVAQSPRYKITEKSQAVAFWCDPISGHATLYWYRQILGQGPELLVQFQDESVVDDSQLPKDRFSAERLKGVDSTLKIQPAELGDSAMYLCASSLARLDRGYEQYFGPGTRLTVT.

The J gene is TRBJ2-5, the V gene TRBV20-1, with 10 nucleotides matching TRBD1. Germline V gene lookup returns CDR1 DFQATT and CDR2 SNEGSKA (reference sequence). V lost 6 bases, J lost 5 bases, and 12 bases stayed unmatched. This CDR3 has 15 amino acids. The CDR3 sequence: CSAPYPGQGRETQYF. The CDR3 DNA reads as TGCAGTGCCCCCTATCCGGGACAGGGGAGGGAGACCCAGTACTTC.

The chain recombines TRBV12-5 with TRBJ2-5; D is perhaps TRBD1 (5 bases). Germline CDR1 LGHNT, CDR2 FRNRAP. The CDR3 length is 15 residues. Trimming left V 1 base short and J 4 bases short, with 13 bases between. The DNA for the CDR3 is TGTGCTAGTGGTTTGGGGGGCCCGCAGGGAGAGACCCAGTACTTC. Translation gives CASGLGGPQGETQYF.

As to this clonotype: In this CDR3 the conserved last residue, phenylalanine or tryptophan, is missing, so a read error is likely. The J gene is TRBJ2-2, the V gene TRBV10-1; 12 positions match TRBD2. The CDR3 length is 16 residues. V shed 3 bases and J 12 bases; nucleotides not matched to a gene: 11. Germline V lookup: CDR1 WNHNN, CDR2 SYGVQD (reference sequence). As DNA, the CDR3 is TGCGCCAGCAGTGAAATGGCTAGCGGGAGGGCCCGGAAGCTGTTTTTG. The encoded protein is CASSEMASGRARKLFL.

This clonotype was observed a single time. The germline gene is not matched at one end of the junction; a read error may be the cause. The chain employs TRBV5-1 and TRBJ1-6, with D hard to call. In germline, CDR1 is SGHRS, CDR2 YFSETQ. This CDR3 region has 14 residues. Here the CDR3 reads CASSLAGLNSPRHF. The CDR3 DNA follows: TGCGCCAGCAGCTTGGCGGGTTTGAATTCACCCCGCCATTTT.

The chain employs TRBV11-3 and TRBJ2-3; 10 nucleotides line up with TRBD2. CDR3 length: 17 amino acids. The V gene's germline CDR1 is SGHNT and CDR2 YENEEA. The ends lost 5 bases at V and 2 bases at J; junction bases unmatched: 10. The CDR3 DNA follows: TGTGCCAGCAGCCCAGGACTAGCGGAGGCAACCACAGATACGCAGTATTTT. Its translation: CASSPGLAEATTDTQYF.

In the case of this clonotype: The junction departs from the called germline gene at one end, perhaps through a read error. The chain couples TRBV5-6 to TRBJ1-2; D gene ambiguous. Looked up from germline, CDR1 is SGHDT and CDR2 is YYEEEE. The CDR3 has 14 amino acids. The CDR3 loop reads CTSGPRNMDYGYTF. CDR3 sequence (DNA): TGTACCAGCGGCCCTCGCAACATGGACTATGGCTACACCTTC. The full variable domain, in which reference TRBV5-6 and TRBJ1-2 provide the parts outside the CDR3, is DAGVTQSPTHLIKTRGQQVTLRCSPKSGHDTVSWYQQALGQGPQFIFQYYEEEERQRGNFPDRFSGHQFPNYSSELNVNALLLGDSALYLCTSGPRNMDYGYTFGSGTRLTVV.

Comment on this clonotype: One end of the junction fails to match germline, which may point to a read error. The chain couples TRBV11-2 to TRBJ1-5; tentatively, D is TRBD1 (6 bases). The CDR3 extends over 13 amino acids. Per the germline V gene, CDR1 is SGHAT and CDR2 is FQNNGV. CDR3 in DNA: TGTGCCTGCAGCTCACTGGTGGACAGTACCCAGCAATTT. Encoded protein: CACSSLVDSTQQF.

V is TRBV20-1 and J is TRBJ2-7, with D perhaps matching TRBD1 (6 bases). Germline values: CDR1 DFQATT, CDR2 SNEGSKA (reference sequence). The CDR3 spans 15 residues. The V gene lost 0 bases and the J gene lost 5 bases, with 17 bases spanning the gap. CDR3 sequence (DNA): TGCAGTGCTAGAGATGTGGCAGGGGCTAGGAACGAGCAGTACTTC. Translated, it gives CSARDVAGARNEQYF.

A few counts support this clonotype. The junction and the germline gene differ at one end; a read error may be behind it. V usage is TRBV4-1 and J usage is TRBJ1-1; D ambiguous. Germline loops: CDR1 MGHRA, CDR2 YSYEKL. The CDR3 consists of 13 residues. CDR3 DNA sequence: TGCGCCAACAGCCAAGAGGTTTCGACTGAAACTTTCTTT. This codes for CANSQEVSTETFF.

With regard to this clonotype: Its ends do not fully match the called genes, so a read error is possible. This sequence joins TRBV29-1 and TRBJ2-5; possibly TRBD1 or TRBD2 for D (6 bases each). Germline V gene lookup returns CDR1 SQVTM and CDR2 ANQGSEA. The CDR3 length is 14 residues. Written as DNA, the CDR3 is TGTAGCGGCTGCACACTCCTTAGGGGGGAGACCCAGAACTTC. Amino acids: CSGCTLLRGETQNF.

V and J are TRBV6-1 and TRBJ2-7; a possible D gene is TRBD2 (5 bases). Germline V gene data show CDR1 as MNHNS and CDR2 as SASEGT. V was cut by 10 bases and J by 0 bases, with 10 bases left in between. This CDR3 is 12 amino acids long. The CDR3 nucleotides read TGTGCCACCGACGGGGACTCCTACGAGCAGTACTTC. It is translated as CATDGDSYEQYF.

This clonotype appeared once. This chain links TRBV6-1 with TRBJ2-7, with 10 nucleotides matching TRBD1. The V and J ends lost 4 bases and 3 bases, in that order; junction bases with no gene match: 6. Per germline, CDR1 MNHNS and CDR2 SASEGT. The CDR3 spans 15 residues. CDR3 bases: TGTGCCAGCAGTGCTGGGACAGGGGTTCTCTACGAGCAGTACTTC. Protein product: CASSAGTGVLYEQYF.

The chain links TRBV5-1 to TRBJ2-3; 8 bases agree with TRBD2. The length of the CDR3 is 12 residues. The germline V gene encodes CDR1 SGHRS and CDR2 YFSETQ. The ends lost 8 bases at V and 6 bases at J; junction bases unmatched: 5. CDR3 DNA sequence: TGCGCCAGTAGCGGGACTATTGATACGCAGTATTTT. Its protein is CASSGTIDTQYF. Filled out from reference TRBV5-1 and TRBJ2-3, the complete variable domain reads KAGVTQTPRYLIKTRGQQVTLSCSPISGHRSVSWYQQTPGQGLQFLFEYFSETQRNKGNFPGRFSGRQFSNSRSEMNVSTLELGDSALYLCASSGTIDTQYFGPGTRLTVL.

This chain links TRBV28 with TRBJ2-5; no clear D. The germline V gene has CDR1 MDHEN and CDR2 SYDVKM. The CDR3 spans 14 residues. Deletions cut 5 bases from V and 1 base from J, with 11 bases between. The CDR3 spells CASSRVCRQETQYF. The CDR3, as DNA: TGTGCCAGCAGTCGGGTGTGCCGCCAAGAGACCCAGTACTTC.

The chain is built from TRBV6-1 and TRBJ2-7; possibly TRBD2 for D (5 bases). Germline V CDR1 and CDR2: MNHNS, SASEGT. With 4 bases removed from V and 3 bases from J, the gap between germline ends came to 16 bases. CDR3 size: 15 residues. Written as DNA, the CDR3 is TGTGCCAGCAGTGCTAGGTCCGGGGTTTTCTACGAGCAGTACTTC. It specifies CASSARSGVFYEQYF.

This clonotype was seen a few times. The J gene is TRBJ1-1, the V gene TRBV29-1, with unresolved D. The CDR3 totals 13 residues. Germline CDR1 and CDR2: SQVTM and ANQGSEA. V lost 7 bases and J lost 2, with 14 bases in between. For the CDR3, the DNA is TGCAGCGCTTGCAGCCTTTTAAACACTGAAGCTTTCTTT. Translated: CSACSLLNTEAFF.